The sequence of this TCR beta chain was determined in a study of cytomegalovirus exposure and HLA in healthy donors. This PCR relied on a set of 60 Vbeta primers and 13 Jbeta primers. Assay used: immunoSEQ multiplex PCR; TCRdb lists only in-frame clones, some missing. The data show 200,000 to 250,000 clones, just under 85% seen once. The germline gives CDR1 MGHRA, CDR2 YSYEKL. This CDR3 is 14 amino acids long. Trimming took off 7 bases at V and 7 bases at J, with 19 bases between the two ends. Turning to this clone: Its antigen is undetermined.

Overall study findings and caveats: Reportedly, TCR beta sequences accurately predicted HLA-A and HLA-B alleles in most subjects. In vitro assays verified that a few CMV-associated chains recognized CMV antigens specifically. A list of 150 to 200 TCR beta chains associated with cytomegalovirus was given. Within an earlier analysis, most TCR beta V segments proved productive either about 90% or about 30% of the time.

This TCR came from a woman aged 40-49 years in good health and CMV-seronegative. Specimen: PBMCs. The chain has TRBV4-1 and TRBJ1-2; D gene ambiguous. The DNA of the CDR3 is TGCGCCAGCAAGGTCGACGGGCCCGAGGGTGGCTACACCTTC. It specifies CASKVDGPEGGYTF.